The clone carrying this T cell receptor (beta chain) showed up just once. Antigen: not known. The sample belongs to a study of OX40 agonist ivuxolimab in advanced cancers. As for the study in general: Males comprised over 80% of the group, whose mean age was approximately 62 years (range about 20 to 79).

Any history of autoimmune disease or systemic immunosuppression disqualified patients. The protocol was immunoSEQ multiplex PCR, while the TCRdb copy is restricted to in-frame clones and leaves out a portion. The data hold 40,000 to 65,000 clones, with roughly 88% observed a single time. Study results and limitations: Within 6 weeks, CD4+ and CD8+ blood T cells expanded clonally at 0.1 to 3.0 mg/kg.

Germline CDR1 reads LNHNV; CDR2 reads YYDKDF (reference sequence). The CDR3 contains 17 residues. The ends lost 2 bases at V and 6 bases at J; junction bases unmatched: 15. Source: CD4+ or CD8+ T cells sorted from blood, taken in a trial of the OX40 agonist ivuxolimab. This chain connects TRBV15 to TRBJ2-7, with 8 positions matching TRBD1. The source of this sequence is an adult with an advanced solid tumor such as melanoma, head and neck, liver or kidney cancer. CDR3 protein: CATSRPPPRTGFSEQYF. DNA for the CDR3: TGTGCCACCAGCAGACCCCCCCCGAGGACAGGGTTTTCCGAGCAGTACTTC.